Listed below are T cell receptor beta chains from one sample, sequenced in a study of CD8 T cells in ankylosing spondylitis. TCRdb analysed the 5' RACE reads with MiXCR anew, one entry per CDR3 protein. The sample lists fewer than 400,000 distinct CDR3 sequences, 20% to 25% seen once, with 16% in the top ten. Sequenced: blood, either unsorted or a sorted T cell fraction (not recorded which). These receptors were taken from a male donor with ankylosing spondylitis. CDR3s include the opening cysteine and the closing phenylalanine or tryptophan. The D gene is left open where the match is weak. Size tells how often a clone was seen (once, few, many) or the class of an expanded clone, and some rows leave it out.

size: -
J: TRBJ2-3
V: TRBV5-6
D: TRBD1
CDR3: CASSFLIRDRGTYTQYF
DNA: TGTGCCAGCAGCTTTCTCATCCGGGACAGGGGCACATATACGCAGTATTTT

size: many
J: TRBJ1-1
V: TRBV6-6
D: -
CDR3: CASSGGRDTEAFF
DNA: TGTGCCAGCAGTGGTGGGCGGGACACTGAAGCTTTCTTT

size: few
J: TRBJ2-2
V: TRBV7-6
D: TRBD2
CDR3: CASSLAMGLVTGELFF
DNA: TGTGCCAGCAGCTTAGCAATGGGACTAGTGACCGGGGAGCTGTTTTTT

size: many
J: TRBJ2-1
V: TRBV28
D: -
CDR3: CASSPAGTRIGNEQFF
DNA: TGTGCCAGCAGCCCAGCCGGGACACGGATCGGAAATGAGCAGTTCTTC

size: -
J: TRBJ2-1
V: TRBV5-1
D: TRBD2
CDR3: CASSLAGGEEDEQFF
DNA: TGCGCCAGCAGCTTAGCGGGAGGAGAGGAGGATGAGCAGTTCTTC

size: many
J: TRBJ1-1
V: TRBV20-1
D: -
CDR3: CSALHLLRWGEAFF
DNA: TGCAGTGCCCTACACCTGCTTCGGTGGGGTGAAGCTTTCTTT

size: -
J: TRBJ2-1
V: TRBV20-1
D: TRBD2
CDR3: CSARDSSPSGVYNEQFF
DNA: TGCAGTGCTAGAGATTCTTCCCCTAGCGGGGTCTACAATGAGCAGTTCTTC

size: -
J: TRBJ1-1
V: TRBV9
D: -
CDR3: CASSVEVNTEAFF
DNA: TGTGCCAGCAGCGTAGAGGTGAACACTGAAGCTTTCTTT

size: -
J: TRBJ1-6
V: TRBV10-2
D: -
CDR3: CASSDQGFSSPLHF
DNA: TGCGCCAGCAGTGATCAGGGGTTCAGTTCACCCCTCCACTTT

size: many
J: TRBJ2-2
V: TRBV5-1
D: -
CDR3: CASSPRTGTGELFF
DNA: TGCGCCAGCAGCCCTAGAACAGGGACCGGGGAGCTGTTTTTT

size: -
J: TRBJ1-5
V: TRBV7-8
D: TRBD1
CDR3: CASSLGPGTGGNQPQHF
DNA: TGTGCCAGCAGCTTAGGACCCGGGACAGGGGGCAATCAGCCCCAGCATTTT

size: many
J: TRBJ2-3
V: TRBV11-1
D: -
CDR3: CASSFDSRADTQYF
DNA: TGTGCCAGCAGCTTCGATTCCAGGGCTGATACGCAGTATTTT

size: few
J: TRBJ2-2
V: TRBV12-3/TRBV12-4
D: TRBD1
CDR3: CASSRQGPGELFF
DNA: TGTGCCAGCAGTCGACAGGGTCCCGGGGAGCTGTTTTTT

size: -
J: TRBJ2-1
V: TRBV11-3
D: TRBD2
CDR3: CASSHRRGLAGVNEQFF
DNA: TGTGCCAGCAGCCATCGAAGGGGACTAGCGGGAGTTAATGAGCAGTTCTTC

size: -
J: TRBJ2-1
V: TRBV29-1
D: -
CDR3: CSVAPRPGIPYNEQFF
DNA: TGCAGCGTTGCCCCACGGCCAGGGATCCCCTACAATGAGCAGTTCTTC

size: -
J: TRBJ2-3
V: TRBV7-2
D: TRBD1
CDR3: CASSLTGTGQDTQYF
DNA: TGTGCCAGCAGCTTAACCGGGACAGGGCAAGATACGCAGTATTTT

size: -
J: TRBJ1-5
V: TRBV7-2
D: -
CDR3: CASSFSRKDQPQHF
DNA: TGTGCCAGCAGCTTCTCAAGAAAGGATCAGCCCCAGCATTTT

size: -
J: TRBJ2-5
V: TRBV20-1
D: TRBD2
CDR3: CSATGLAGTWSLRETQYF
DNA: TGCAGTGCTACGGGACTAGCGGGAACCTGGTCGCTACGGGAGACCCAGTACTTC

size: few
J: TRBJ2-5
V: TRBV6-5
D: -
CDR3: CASSLYGSDGTQYF
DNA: TGTGCCAGCAGTTTGTACGGGAGCGATGGGACCCAGTACTTC

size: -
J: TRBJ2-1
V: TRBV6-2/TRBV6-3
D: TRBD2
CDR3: CASSRYYSGSRSYNEQFF
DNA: TGTGCCAGCAGCCGCTACTATAGCGGGAGTCGTTCCTACAATGAGCAGTTCTTC

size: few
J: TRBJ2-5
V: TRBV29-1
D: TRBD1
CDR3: CSVAAGTGWETQYF
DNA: TGCAGCGTTGCCGCTGGGACAGGGTGGGAGACCCAGTACTTC

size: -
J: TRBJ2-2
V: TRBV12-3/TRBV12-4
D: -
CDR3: CASSLERGSTGELFF
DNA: TGTGCCAGCAGTTTAGAAAGGGGTAGCACCGGGGAGCTGTTTTTT

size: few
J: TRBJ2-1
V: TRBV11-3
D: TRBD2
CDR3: CASSLTAGVTEQFF
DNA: TGTGCCAGCAGCTTAACAGCGGGAGTGACTGAGCAGTTCTTC

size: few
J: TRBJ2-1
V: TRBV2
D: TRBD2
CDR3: CASSVLAGGPGEQFF
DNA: TGTGCCAGCAGTGTTCTAGCGGGAGGGCCGGGTGAGCAGTTCTTC

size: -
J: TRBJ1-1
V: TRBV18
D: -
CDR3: CASSQTGTANTEAFF
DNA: TGTGCCAGCTCGCAAACCGGGACGGCGAACACTGAAGCTTTCTTT

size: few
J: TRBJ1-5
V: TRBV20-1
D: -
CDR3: CSARDLGMGNQPQHF
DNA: TGCAGTGCTAGAGATCTGGGTATGGGCAATCAGCCCCAGCATTTT

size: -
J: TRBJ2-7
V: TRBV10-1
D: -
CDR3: CASSVTGSPYEQYF
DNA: TGCGCCAGCAGTGTGACAGGTTCCCCCTACGAGCAGTACTTC

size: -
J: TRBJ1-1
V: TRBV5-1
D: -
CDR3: CASSLPTATKAFF
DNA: TGCGCCAGCAGCTTACCCACAGCAACCAAAGCTTTCTTT

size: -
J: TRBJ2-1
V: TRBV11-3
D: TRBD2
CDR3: CASSEGLAVDEQFF
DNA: TGTGCCAGCAGCGAGGGACTAGCTGTCGATGAGCAGTTCTTC

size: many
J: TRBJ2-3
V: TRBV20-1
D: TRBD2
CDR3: CSASSGSSDTQYF
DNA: TGCAGTGCGTCGAGCGGGAGTTCAGATACGCAGTATTTT

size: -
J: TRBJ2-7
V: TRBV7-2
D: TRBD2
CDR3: CASSLDQAGGMQYF
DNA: TGTGCCAGCAGCTTAGATCAAGCGGGAGGGATGCAGTACTTC

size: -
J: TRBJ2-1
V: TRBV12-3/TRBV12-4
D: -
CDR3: CASSPTEREEYNEQFF
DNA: TGTGCCAGCAGCCCCACTGAGAGGGAGGAATACAATGAGCAGTTCTTC

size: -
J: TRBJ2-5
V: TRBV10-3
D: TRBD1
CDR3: CAISELETGVRAQYF
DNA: TGTGCCATCAGTGAGTTGGAGACAGGGGTTAGGGCCCAGTACTTC

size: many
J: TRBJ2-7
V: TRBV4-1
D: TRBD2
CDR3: CASSSGLADRRDEQYF
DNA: TGCGCCAGCAGCAGCGGGCTAGCGGATCGTCGGGACGAGCAGTACTTC

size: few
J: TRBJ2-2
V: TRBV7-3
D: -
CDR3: CASSLTSGGAGTGELFF
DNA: TGTGCCAGCAGCTTAACGTCAGGGGGGGCTGGCACCGGGGAGCTGTTTTTT

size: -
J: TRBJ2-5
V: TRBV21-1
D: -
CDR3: CASSNGGLGETQYF
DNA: TGTGCCAGCAGCAACGGGGGGCTAGGAGAGACCCAGTACTTC

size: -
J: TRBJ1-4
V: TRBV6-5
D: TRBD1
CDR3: CASSYSGGQGEVGEKLFF
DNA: TGTGCCAGCAGTTACTCGGGGGGACAGGGCGAGGTTGGGGAAAAACTGTTTTTT

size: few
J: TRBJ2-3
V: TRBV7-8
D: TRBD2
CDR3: CASSRDSGRVSRDTQYF
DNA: TGTGCCAGCAGCCGGGATAGCGGGAGGGTTAGCCGCGATACGCAGTATTTT

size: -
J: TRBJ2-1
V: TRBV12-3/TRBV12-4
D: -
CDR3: CASSLHRPDVEQFF
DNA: TGTGCCAGCAGCCTACACCGGCCGGACGTCGAGCAGTTCTTC

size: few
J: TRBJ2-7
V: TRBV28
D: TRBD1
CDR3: CASRSRQGLSNEQYF
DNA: TGTGCCAGCAGATCTCGACAGGGATTGAGTAACGAGCAGTACTTC

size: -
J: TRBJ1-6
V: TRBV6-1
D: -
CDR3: CASRSRRGTSPLHF
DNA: TGTGCCAGCCGCTCTCGGCGCGGGACTTCACCCCTCCACTTT

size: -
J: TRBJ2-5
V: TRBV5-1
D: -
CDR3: CASSFEGSETQYF
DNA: TGCGCCAGCAGCTTCGAGGGATCGGAGACCCAGTACTTC

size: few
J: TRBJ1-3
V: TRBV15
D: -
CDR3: CATSRAQSSGNTIYF
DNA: TGTGCCACCAGCAGGGCTCAGTCCTCTGGAAACACCATATATTTT

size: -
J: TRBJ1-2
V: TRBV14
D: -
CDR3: CASSQDLAGHPYTF
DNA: TGTGCCAGCAGCCAAGATCTTGCGGGACACCCCTACACCTTC

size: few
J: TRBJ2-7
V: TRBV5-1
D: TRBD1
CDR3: CASSPGQGTIYEQYF
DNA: TGCGCCAGCAGCCCAGGACAGGGTACGATCTACGAGCAGTACTTC

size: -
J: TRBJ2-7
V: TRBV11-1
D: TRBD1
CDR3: CASARYRGQGLTGDEQYF
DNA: TGTGCCAGCGCCCGTTACAGGGGACAGGGCCTCACGGGGGACGAGCAGTACTTC

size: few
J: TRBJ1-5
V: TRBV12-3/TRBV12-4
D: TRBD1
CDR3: CASSLRAGGLNQPQHF
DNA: TGTGCCAGCAGTTTAAGGGCAGGGGGCCTCAATCAGCCCCAGCATTTT

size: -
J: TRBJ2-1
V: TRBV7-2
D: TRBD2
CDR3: CASSLASGRAVNEQFF
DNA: TGTGCCAGCAGCTTAGCTAGCGGGAGGGCCGTCAATGAGCAGTTCTTC